The 12 T cell receptor beta chains reported below all come from one sample, sequenced in a study of T cell responses to AZD1222 COVID-19 vaccine. TCRdb keeps only in-frame clones here, not all; method: immunoSEQ multiplex PCR. The sample includes 80,000 to 100,000 clones, over 75% seen only once; the top ten take 3.4%. Sequencing was performed on peripheral blood, taken 28 days after the second AZD1222 dose. The receptors shown here come from an adult who received the AZD1222 COVID-19 vaccine.

In the case of this clone: A read error may account for a junction end that differs from germline. The V call is TRBV9, the J call TRBJ2-3, with a possible D match to TRBD2 (5 bases). Germline CDR1 SGDLS, CDR2 YYNGEE. CDR3 size: 15 residues. The CDR3 protein is CASSAREPFTHTQYF. The CDR3 coding sequence is TGTGCCAGCAGCGCCCGGGAACCATTCACACATACGCAGTATTTT.

A word on this clone: At the DNA level, this CDR3 is encoded by other sequences in the same sample as well. The chain uses TRBV18 and TRBJ1-5; D is perhaps TRBD1 (5 bases). Trimming cost V 2 bases and J 1 base, with 9 bases left between them. Germline loops: CDR1 KGHSH, CDR2 LQKENI. The CDR3 has 15 amino acids. CDR3 coding DNA: TGTGCCAGCTCACCAGGGACGGAAAGCAATCAGCCCCAGCATTTT. Its protein product is CASSPGTESNQPQHF.

A single count supports this clone. The chain recombines TRBV12-2 with TRBJ2-1; the table's D call of TRBD2 was not tested on the DNA. TRBV12-2 constitutes a pseudogene. The CDR3 has 21 amino acids. CDR3: CASRLAPQLPGLAGVYNEQFF. The DNA of the CDR3 is TGTGCAAGTCGCTTAGCGCCTCAGTTACCGGGACTAGCGGGAGTCTACAATGAGCAGTTCTTC.

CDR3 DNA sequence: TGTGCCAGCAGCCTTGGGACAGTAAATGAGCAGTTCTTC. It is translated as CASSLGTVNEQFF. This chain links TRBV14 with TRBJ2-1, with TRBD1 matching over 7 bases. CDR1 SGHDN and CDR2 FVKESK come from the germline V gene. CDR3 length: 13 amino acids. V lost 4 bases and J lost 7; bases outside the gene matches: 4.

The genes are TRBV9 and TRBJ1-5; D is possibly TRBD1 (5 bases). The germline V gene encodes CDR1 SGDLS and CDR2 YYNGEE. Trimming took off 2 bases at V and 7 bases at J, with 16 bases between the two ends. This CDR3 comprises 15 residues. CDR3 loop: CASSVGPSPTQPQHF. For the CDR3, the DNA is TGTGCCAGCAGCGTGGGACCCTCACCAACGCAGCCCCAGCATTTT.

The chain couples TRBV19 to TRBJ1-3; TRBD1 might be the D (5 bases). Germline V gene lookup returns CDR1 LNHDA and CDR2 SQIVND (reference sequence). This CDR3 is 16 amino acids long. V was shortened by 5 bases and J by 0 bases, with 14 bases between the two germline ends. The CDR3 region is CASSPWDLLSGNTIYF. The CDR3 DNA follows: TGTGCCAGTAGTCCCTGGGACCTCCTCTCTGGAAACACCATATATTTT.

In its sample, this clone was seen a few times. V is TRBV15 and J is TRBJ1-2, with unresolved D. Trimming pared 0 bases from V and 6 bases from J, leaving 14 bases between. Germline-derived CDR1 and CDR2 are LNHNV and YYDKDF (reference sequence). This CDR3 is 15 amino acids long. The CDR3 sequence is CATSREVGRLDGYTF. The CDR3 nucleotides are TGTGCCACCAGCAGAGAAGTCGGCAGGCTCGATGGCTACACCTTC.

This rearrangement joins TRBV7-3 to TRBJ2-1; the D gene is possibly TRBD2 (6 bases). CDR3 length: 13 amino acids. Germline CDR1 reads SGHTA; CDR2 reads FQGTGA. Trimming took 6 bases from V and 6 from J, leaving 12 bases between them. The CDR3 spells CASSPGLLNEQFF. In nucleotides, the CDR3 is TGTGCCAGCAGTCCAGGACTACTCAATGAGCAGTTCTTC.

This chain joins TRBV5-4 and TRBJ2-3; 9 bases align to TRBD1. Germline CDR1 is SGHNT and CDR2 is YYREEE (reference sequence). The V segment lost 4 bases and the J segment 3 bases; nucleotides outside the gene matches: 6. The CDR3 extends over 15 amino acids. The CDR3 DNA reads as TGTGCCAGCAGCCGCGGGACAGGGAATACAGATACGCAGTATTTT. As protein: CASSRGTGNTDTQYF.

This sequence joins TRBV5-1 and TRBJ1-6; D is perhaps TRBD1 (5 bases). Trimming cost V 3 bases and J 3 bases, with 7 bases left between them. The CDR3 is 14 residues long. Germline CDR1 reads SGHRS; CDR2 reads YFSETQ. The chain's CDR3 is CASSSGGYNSPLHF. The CDR3 nucleotides read TGCGCCAGCAGCTCTGGGGGCTATAATTCACCCCTCCACTTT.

This clone is a singleton in its sample. The genes are TRBV27 and TRBJ2-7; D uncertain. This CDR3 is built from 14 residues. Per the germline V gene, CDR1 is MNHEY and CDR2 is SMNVEV (reference sequence). The V end lost 4 bases, the J end lost 0 bases, and 10 bases lay between the germline ends. The CDR3 loop is CASSSRRSSYEQYF. CDR3 bases: TGTGCCAGCAGTTCAAGGCGGAGCTCCTACGAGCAGTACTTC.

The chain is built from TRBV19 and TRBJ1-2; TRBD1 might be the D (5 bases). Trimming cost V 1 base and J 8 bases, with 8 bases left between them. Germline CDR1 reads LNHDA; CDR2 reads SQIVND (reference sequence). The CDR3 sequence is 12 residues long. The CDR3 DNA reads TGTGCCAGTAGTATAGTAGGGGACGGCTACACCTTC. Translating gives CASSIVGDGYTF.